The clone carrying this TCR beta chain has just one count. The CDR3 extends over 15 amino acids. Germline assignment: CDR1 MNHNS and CDR2 SASEGT. The ends lost 2 bases at V and 6 bases at J; junction bases unmatched: 7. The record originates from a study of blood T cell repertoires in COVID-19. Study context: Material from acute and convalescent COVID-19 was sourced from the United States, Italy and Spain. In each case, the material was cDNA or gDNA derived from T cells, B-cell-depleted T cells, or PBMCs.

Per the study methods: Reference gene primer amplification yielded estimated nucleated cell counts. Here immunoSEQ multiplex PCR was the method, and the copy in TCRdb shows in-frame clones only, minus some. That table gives V, J and clone size, and the DNA gave D and trimming. The table has about 300,000 clones, less than 90% seen once; the top ten hold about 14%. The chain recombines TRBV6-1 with TRBJ2-3, with 8 bases aligning to TRBD2. This TCR derives from a human donor in a cohort sampled during active COVID-19. Sequenced input: peripheral blood. The CDR3 is CASSETPGGRDTQYF. CDR3 in DNA: TGTGCCAGCAGTGAAACCCCGGGGGGGCGGGATACGCAGTATTTT.